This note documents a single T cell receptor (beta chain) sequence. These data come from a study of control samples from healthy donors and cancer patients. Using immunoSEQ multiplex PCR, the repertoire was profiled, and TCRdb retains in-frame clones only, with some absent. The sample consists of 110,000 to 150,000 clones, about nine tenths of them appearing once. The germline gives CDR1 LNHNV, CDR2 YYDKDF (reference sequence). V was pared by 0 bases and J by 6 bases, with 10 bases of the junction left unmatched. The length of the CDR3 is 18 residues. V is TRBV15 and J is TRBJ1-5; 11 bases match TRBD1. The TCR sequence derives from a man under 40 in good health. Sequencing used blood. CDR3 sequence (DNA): TGTGCCACCAGCAGAGATTCGATCGGGACAGGGGGAAGTCAGCCCCAGCATTTT. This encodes CATSRDSIGTGGSQPQHF.